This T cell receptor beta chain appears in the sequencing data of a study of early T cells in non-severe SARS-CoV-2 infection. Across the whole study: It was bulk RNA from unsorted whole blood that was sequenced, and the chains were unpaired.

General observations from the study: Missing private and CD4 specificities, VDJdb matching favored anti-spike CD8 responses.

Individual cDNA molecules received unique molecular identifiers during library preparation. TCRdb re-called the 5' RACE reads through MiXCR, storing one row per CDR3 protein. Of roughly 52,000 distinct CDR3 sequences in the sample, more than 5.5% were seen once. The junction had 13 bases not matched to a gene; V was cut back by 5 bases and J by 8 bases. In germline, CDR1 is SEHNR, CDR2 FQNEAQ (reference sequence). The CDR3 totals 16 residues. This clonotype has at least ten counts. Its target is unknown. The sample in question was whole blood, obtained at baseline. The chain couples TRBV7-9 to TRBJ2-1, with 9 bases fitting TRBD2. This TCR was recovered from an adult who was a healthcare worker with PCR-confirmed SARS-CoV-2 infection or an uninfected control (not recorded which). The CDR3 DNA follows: TGTGCCAGCAGCCGAACCCTAGCGGGGAATATGGATGAGCAGTTCTTC. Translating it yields CASSRTLAGNMDEQFF. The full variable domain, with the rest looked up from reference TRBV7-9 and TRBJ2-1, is DTGVSQNPRHKITKRGQNVTFRCDPISEHNRLYWYRQTLGQGPEFLTYFQNEAQLEKSRLLSDRFSAERPKGSFSTLEIQRTEQGDSAMYLCASSRTLAGNMDEQFFGPGTRLTVL.